Each of the 15 T cell receptor beta chains below was sequenced from the same sample in a study of cytomegalovirus exposure and HLA in healthy donors. The study ran its PCR with 60 Vbeta and 13 Jbeta primers. TCRdb keeps only in-frame clones here, not all; method: immunoSEQ multiplex PCR. This repertoire shows 90,000 to 120,000 clones, 82% found once; its top ten account for approximately 2.5%. The sample taken for sequencing was PBMCs. All receptors derive from a man between 25 and 39 years old in good health and CMV-seropositive.

The chain has TRBV9 and TRBJ2-1; D is possibly TRBD2 (5 bases). This CDR3 is 12 amino acids long. Trimming left V 5 bases short and J 9 bases short, with 12 bases between. The germline V gene encodes CDR1 SGDLS and CDR2 YYNGEE. CDR3 in DNA: TGTGCCAGCAGTCTAGAGGGCGCTGAGCAGTTCTTC. Translated: CASSLEGAEQFF. The complete variable domain, with remaining parts taken from reference TRBV9 and TRBJ2-1, reads DSGVTQTPKHLITATGQRVTLRCSPRSGDLSVYWYQQSLDQGLQFLIQYYNGEERAKGNILERFSAQQFPDLHSELNLSSLELGDSALYFCASSLEGAEQFFGPGTRLTVL.

Worth noting for this clone: An end of the junction differs from the germline gene, which may be a read error. The genes are TRBV7-9 and TRBJ1-2; D remains unclear. The CDR3 is 15 amino acids. From germline, CDR1 is SEHNR and CDR2 FQNEAQ (reference sequence). CDR3 bases: TGTTCCAGCAGCCTGGCAAGAGGGAGAAACTATGGCTACACCTTC. Translation: CSSSLARGRNYGYTF.

The chain has TRBV11-2 and TRBJ2-2; D is perhaps TRBD2 (5 bases). V was cut by 2 bases and J by 10 bases, with 8 bases left in between. There are 12 residues in the CDR3. Germline V gene lookup returns CDR1 SGHAT and CDR2 FQNNGV. As DNA, the CDR3 is TGTGCCAGCAGCTTATCCGGGGTGGAGCTGTTTTTT. Translating gives CASSLSGVELFF. The full variable domain, completed using reference TRBV11-2 and TRBJ2-2, is EAGVAQSPRYKIIEKRQSVAFWCNPISGHATLYWYQQILGQGPKLLIQFQNNGVVDDSQLPKDRFSAERLKGVDSTLKIQPAKLEDSAVYLCASSLSGVELFFGEGSRLTVL.

The CDR3 here is CASSLRTQEQFF. CDR3 nucleotides: TGTGCCAGCAGCTTAAGGACTCAAGAGCAGTTCTTC. The J gene is TRBJ2-1, the V gene TRBV7-3, with a weak D call TRBD2 (5 bases). V was trimmed by 1 base and J by 10 bases, leaving 8 bases between them. The CDR3 extends over 12 amino acids. The germline V gene encodes CDR1 SGHTA and CDR2 FQGTGA.

The chain couples TRBV7-8 to TRBJ1-5; D remains unclear. The CDR3 is 17 amino acids. The germline CDR1 and CDR2 sequences are SGHVS and FQNEAQ. The V gene lost 3 bases and the J gene lost 0 bases, with 15 bases spanning the gap. CDR3 amino acids: CASSFETEGYSNQPQHF. The CDR3 DNA reads as TGTGCCAGCAGCTTCGAGACGGAGGGATATAGCAATCAGCCCCAGCATTTT. Supplemented by reference TRBV7-8 and TRBJ1-5, the full variable domain reads GAGVSQSPRYKVAKRGQDVALRCDPISGHVSLFWYQQALGQGPEFLTYFQNEAQLDKSGLPSDRFFAERPEGSVSTLKIQRTQQEDSAVYLCASSFETEGYSNQPQHFGDGTRLSIL.

This clone occurred a few times. This chain uses TRBV2 with TRBJ2-3; tentatively, D is TRBD1 (5 bases). Trimming left V 2 bases short and J 3 bases short, with 12 bases between. The CDR3 sequence is 15 residues long. Germline values: CDR1 SNHLY, CDR2 FYNNEI. The CDR3 protein is CASSELGVGTDTQYF. The CDR3 bases are TGTGCCAGCAGTGAACTAGGGGTGGGAACAGATACGCAGTATTTT.

This clone showed up just once. The rearrangement links TRBV2 to TRBJ2-7; 8 positions match TRBD2. V lost 7 bases, J lost 4 bases, and 6 bases stayed unmatched. CDR1 SNHLY and CDR2 FYNNEI come from the germline V gene. The CDR3 totals 13 residues. The CDR3, as DNA: TGTGCCAGCATCCGCGGACTAGCTTACGAGCAGTACTTC. Its protein is CASIRGLAYEQYF.

The J gene is TRBJ2-7, the V gene TRBV5-5; TRBD2 matches at 7 bases. The ends lost 8 bases at V and 0 bases at J; junction bases unmatched: 11. The CDR3 loop spans 15 amino acids. The germline V gene encodes CDR1 SGHKS and CDR2 YYEKEE (reference sequence). CDR3 residues: CASDQSGDDSYEQYF. CDR3 DNA sequence: TGTGCCAGTGACCAAAGCGGGGATGACTCCTACGAGCAGTACTTC.

The gene calls are TRBV19 and TRBJ2-1, with 9 bases lining up with TRBD2. Trimming took 3 bases from V and 2 from J; bases not matched to a gene: 2. Germline V gene lookup returns CDR1 LNHDA and CDR2 SQIVND (reference sequence). The CDR3 is made up of 15 amino acids. This CDR3 is CASSIAGGPYNEQFF. CDR3 DNA: TGTGCCAGTAGTATTGCGGGGGGGCCCTACAATGAGCAGTTCTTC.

Regarding this clone: Other DNA sequences in the same sample also yield this CDR3. The chain has TRBV19 and TRBJ1-2; TRBD1 aligns across 8 bases. The CDR3 sequence is 12 residues long. V gave up 6 bases and J gave up 10 bases; unmatched junction bases: 7. Looked up from germline, CDR1 is LNHDA and CDR2 is SQIVND (reference sequence). This CDR3 reads CASSRTGPLYTF. The CDR3 nucleotides are TGTGCCAGTAGCAGGACAGGGCCTCTCTACACCTTC.

The chain has TRBV19 and TRBJ1-1; D not certain. V was clipped by 4 bases and J by 1 base, with 10 bases between them. The CDR3 totals 14 residues. Per germline, CDR1 LNHDA and CDR2 SQIVND (reference sequence). CDR3: CASSTTDKNTEAFF. The CDR3 DNA reads TGTGCCAGTAGTACTACTGACAAGAACACTGAAGCTTTCTTT.

The rearrangement joins TRBV5-1 to TRBJ2-2; 9 bases agree with TRBD2. This CDR3 is 17 amino acids long. The V segment lost 4 bases and the J segment 2 bases; nucleotides outside the gene matches: 9. The germline V gene has CDR1 SGHRS and CDR2 YFSETQ. The CDR3 protein is CASSGKLAGENTGELFF. CDR3 sequence (DNA): TGCGCCAGCAGCGGCAAACTAGCGGGCGAAAACACCGGGGAGCTGTTTTTT. Supplemented by reference TRBV5-1 and TRBJ2-2, the full variable domain reads KAGVTQTPRYLIKTRGQQVTLSCSPISGHRSVSWYQQTPGQGLQFLFEYFSETQRNKGNFPGRFSGRQFSNSRSEMNVSTLELGDSALYLCASSGKLAGENTGELFFGEGSRLTVL.

This clone was recorded only once. The chain is built from TRBV10-3 and TRBJ1-1; 7 bases match TRBD1. Germline CDR1 reads ENHRY; CDR2 reads SYGVKD. Losses at the gene ends were 10 bases for V and 1 base for J; bases not matched to a gene: 12. This CDR3 is built from 15 residues. The CDR3 is CATSWGRGENTEAFF. The CDR3 DNA reads TGTGCCACGTCCTGGGGCAGGGGGGAGAACACTGAAGCTTTCTTT.

V is TRBV5-1 and J is TRBJ2-7; 7 nucleotides line up with TRBD1. This CDR3 is built from 14 residues. Trimming cost V 2 bases and J 5 bases; bases outside gene matches: 7. Germline V gene data show CDR1 as SGHRS and CDR2 as YFSETQ. CDR3 protein: CASSFRQGRHEQYF. CDR3 nucleotides: TGCGCCAGCAGCTTCCGACAGGGACGGCACGAGCAGTACTTC.

The J gene is TRBJ2-3, the V gene TRBV7-8; TRBD2 matches at 12 bases. V was pared by 7 bases and J by 4 bases, with 3 bases of the junction left unmatched. Germline V CDR1 and CDR2: SGHVS, FQNEAQ. The CDR3 length is 14 residues. The CDR3 reads CASNLAGGPDTQYF. CDR3 nucleotide sequence: TGTGCCAGCAACCTAGCGGGGGGGCCAGATACGCAGTATTTT.